The rows below give T cell receptor beta chains drawn from one sample of a study of cytotoxic CD8 clonotypes in ibrutinib-treated CLL. The table came from immunoSEQ multiplex PCR; TCRdb's copy has only in-frame clones and leaves some out. The repertoire consists of 97,000 or so clones, with about 78% occurring once and the leading ten covering 25% to 40%. Specimen: PBMCs, collected after 12 months of ibrutinib treatment. Every receptor here comes from a human donor with chronic lymphocytic leukemia. The CDR3 runs from the conserved cysteine through the conserved F or W. A D gene is named only where the DNA matches it firmly. Where a row states a size, it is once, few, many or the class of an expanded clone; other rows omit it.

.	TRBJ1-1	TRBV5-1	16	.	CASRLLTGSVNTEAFF	TGCGCCAGCAGGCTTCTCACGGGGTCCGTCAACACTGAAGCTTTCTTT
.	TRBJ1-5	TRBV10-2	15	.	CASSEEGDSNQPQHF	TGCGCCAGCAGTGAGGAGGGAGATAGCAATCAGCCCCAGCATTTT
.	TRBJ2-5	TRBV2	14	.	CASRMGRSQETQYF	TGTGCCAGCAGAATGGGACGGTCGCAAGAGACCCAGTACTTC
.	TRBJ2-5	TRBV2	14	.	CASRSDLTPETQYF	TGTGCCAGCAGATCCGACTTGACCCCAGAGACCCAGTACTTC
.	TRBJ2-5	TRBV6-5	14	.	CASSHGAVGETQYF	TGTGCCAGCAGCCACGGGGCGGTAGGAGAGACCCAGTACTTC
few	TRBJ1-2	TRBV7-2	14	.	CASSLGQVNYGYTF	TGTGCCAGCAGCTTAGGTCAGGTTAACTATGGCTACACCTTC
.	TRBJ2-5	TRBV14	13	.	CASSQDWEETQYF	TGTGCCAGCAGCCAAGATTGGGAAGAGACCCAGTACTTC
.	TRBJ2-3	TRBV30	12	TRBD2	CAWSVAGGTQYF	TGTGCCTGGAGTGTAGCGGGGGGGACGCAGTATTTT
few	TRBJ2-2	TRBV6-5	13	.	CASSYVRLGELFF	TGTGCCAGCAGTTACGTTCGGCTCGGGGAGCTGTTTTTT
.	TRBJ1-4	TRBV19	14	TRBD1	CASRQGGRDEKLFF	TGTGCCAGTCGACAGGGCGGGAGAGATGAAAAACTGTTTTTT
.	TRBJ2-2	TRBV11-3	14	.	CASSLEDRGGELFF	TGTGCCAGCAGCTTAGAGGACCGGGGCGGGGAGCTGTTTTTT
.	TRBJ2-3	TRBV7-2	17	.	CASRVVGGGGSTDTQYF	TGTGCCAGCAGAGTTGTGGGCGGAGGCGGAAGCACAGATACGCAGTATTTT
once	TRBJ1-5	TRBV19	14	.	CASSIPQHGSPQHF	TGTGCCAGTAGTATACCCCAGCACGGCAGCCCCCAGCATTTT
few	TRBJ1-3	TRBV6-1	15	TRBD1	CASRPTAGQGHTIYF	TGTGCCAGCAGGCCAACTGCGGGACAGGGTCACACCATATATTTT
.	TRBJ1-1	TRBV5-6	16	TRBD1	CASSLPGQGIDTEAFF	TGTGCCAGCAGCCTACCGGGACAGGGGATTGACACTGAAGCTTTCTTT
few	TRBJ2-1	TRBV5-1	16	.	CASSFAPWTRFGEQFF	TGCGCCAGCAGCTTTGCCCCCTGGACAAGATTTGGTGAGCAGTTCTTC
.	TRBJ2-3	TRBV5-1	14	.	CASSLELSTDTQYF	TGCGCCAGCAGCTTGGAACTAAGCACAGATACGCAGTATTTT
once	TRBJ2-2	TRBV4-2	16	.	CASSQDLGGGTGELFF	TGTGCCAGCAGCCAAGATCTCGGGGGAGGCACCGGGGAGCTGTTTTTT
.	TRBJ2-7	TRBV5-1	12	.	CASSWGEGEQYF	TGCGCCAGCAGCTGGGGTGAGGGCGAGCAGTACTTC
few	TRBJ1-1	TRBV6-1	13	.	CATGKYSYTEAFF	TGTGCCACCGGAAAATACAGTTACACTGAAGCTTTCTTT
.	TRBJ2-5	TRBV6-1	12	.	CASSPNRETQYF	TGTGCCAGCAGCCCGAATCGGGAGACCCAGTACTTC
.	TRBJ2-2	TRBV27	14	TRBD2	CASSLRLATGELFF	TGTGCCAGCAGTTTACGACTAGCAACCGGGGAGCTGTTTTTT
.	TRBJ2-5	TRBV30	15	TRBD2	CAWRRSGGGQETQYF	TGTGCCTGGAGGCGGAGCGGGGGAGGCCAAGAGACCCAGTACTTC
.	TRBJ1-6	TRBV28	14	.	CASSIKAYNSPLHF	TGTGCCAGCAGTATCAAGGCATATAATTCACCCCTCCACTTT
.	TRBJ2-7	TRBV30	15	.	CAWSAGVTSSYEQYF	TGTGCCTGGAGCGCCGGGGTGACGAGCTCCTACGAGCAGTACTTC
.	TRBJ1-6	TRBV14	16	TRBD1	CASSRRDRGVGSPLHF	TGTGCCAGCAGCAGGAGAGACAGGGGTGTAGGGTCACCCCTCCACTTT
.	TRBJ1-1	TRBV29-1	14	TRBD1	CSVRETGSNTEAFF	TGCAGCGTGAGGGAGACAGGGTCGAACACTGAAGCTTTCTTT
once	TRBJ2-3	TRBV7-2	14	TRBD1	CASSSGQGTDTQYF	TGTGCCAGCAGCTCGGGACAGGGTACAGATACGCAGTATTTT
.	TRBJ2-2	TRBV5-1	13	.	CASSLEGTGELFF	TGCGCCAGCAGCTTGGAAGGGACCGGGGAGCTGTTTTTT